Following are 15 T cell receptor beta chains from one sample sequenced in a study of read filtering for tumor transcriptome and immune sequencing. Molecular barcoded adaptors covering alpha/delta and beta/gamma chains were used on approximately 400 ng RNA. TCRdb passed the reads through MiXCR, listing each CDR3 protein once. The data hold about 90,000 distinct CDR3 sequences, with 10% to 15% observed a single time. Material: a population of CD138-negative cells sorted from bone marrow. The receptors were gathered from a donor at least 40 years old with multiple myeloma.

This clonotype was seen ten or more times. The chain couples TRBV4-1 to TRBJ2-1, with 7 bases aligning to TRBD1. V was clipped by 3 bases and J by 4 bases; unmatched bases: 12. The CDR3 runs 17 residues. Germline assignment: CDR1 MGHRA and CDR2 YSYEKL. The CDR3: CASSHYSRDRLYNEQFF. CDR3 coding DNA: TGCGCCAGCAGCCATTATTCCCGGGACAGACTATACAATGAGCAGTTCTTC.

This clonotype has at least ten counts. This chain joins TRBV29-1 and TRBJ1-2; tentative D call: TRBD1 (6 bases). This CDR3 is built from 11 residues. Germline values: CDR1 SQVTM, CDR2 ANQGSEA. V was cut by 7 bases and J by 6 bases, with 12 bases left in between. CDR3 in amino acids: CSGGTPDGYTF. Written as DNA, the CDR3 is TGCAGCGGCGGGACACCCGATGGCTACACCTTC.

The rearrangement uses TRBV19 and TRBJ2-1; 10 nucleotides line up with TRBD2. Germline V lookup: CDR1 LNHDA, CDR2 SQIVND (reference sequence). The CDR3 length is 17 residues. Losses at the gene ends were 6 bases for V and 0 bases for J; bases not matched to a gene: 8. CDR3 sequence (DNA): TGTGCCAGTAGGCCCTTGACTAGCGGGTACTCCTACAATGAGCAGTTCTTC. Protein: CASRPLTSGYSYNEQFF.

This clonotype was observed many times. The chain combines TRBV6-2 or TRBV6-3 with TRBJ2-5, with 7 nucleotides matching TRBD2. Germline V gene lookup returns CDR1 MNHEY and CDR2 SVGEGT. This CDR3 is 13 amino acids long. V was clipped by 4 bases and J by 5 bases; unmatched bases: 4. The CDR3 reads CASSSSGKETQYF. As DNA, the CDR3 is TGTGCCAGCAGTTCAAGCGGGAAGGAGACCCAGTACTTC.

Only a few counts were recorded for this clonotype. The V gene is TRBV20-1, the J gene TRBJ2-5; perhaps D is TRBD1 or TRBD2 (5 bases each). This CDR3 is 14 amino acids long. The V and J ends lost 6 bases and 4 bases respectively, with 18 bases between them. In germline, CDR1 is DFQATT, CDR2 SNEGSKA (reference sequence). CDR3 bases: TGCAGTGCGACGGGACGCAGGTTCGGAGAGACCCAGTACTTC. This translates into CSATGRRFGETQYF.

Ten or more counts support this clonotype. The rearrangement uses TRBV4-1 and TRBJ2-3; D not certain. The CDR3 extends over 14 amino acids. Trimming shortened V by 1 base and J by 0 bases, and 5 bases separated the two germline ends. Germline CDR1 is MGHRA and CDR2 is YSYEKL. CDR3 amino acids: CASSQGSSTDTQYF. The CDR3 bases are TGCGCCAGCAGCCAAGGGTCTAGCACAGATACGCAGTATTTT.

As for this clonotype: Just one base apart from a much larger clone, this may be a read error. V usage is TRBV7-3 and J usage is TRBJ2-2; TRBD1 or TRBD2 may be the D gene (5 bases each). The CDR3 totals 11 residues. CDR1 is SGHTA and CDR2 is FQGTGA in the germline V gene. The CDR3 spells CASGSGGGLFF. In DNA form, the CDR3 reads TGTGCCAGCGGATCTGGTGGGGGGCTGTTTTTT.

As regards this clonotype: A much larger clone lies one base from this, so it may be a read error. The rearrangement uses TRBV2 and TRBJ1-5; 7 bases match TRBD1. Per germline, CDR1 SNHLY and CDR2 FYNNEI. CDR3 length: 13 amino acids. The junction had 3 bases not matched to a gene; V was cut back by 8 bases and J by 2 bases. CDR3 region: CASDTGGNQPQHF. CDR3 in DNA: TGTGCCAGCGATACAGGGGGCAATCAGCCCCAGCATTTT.

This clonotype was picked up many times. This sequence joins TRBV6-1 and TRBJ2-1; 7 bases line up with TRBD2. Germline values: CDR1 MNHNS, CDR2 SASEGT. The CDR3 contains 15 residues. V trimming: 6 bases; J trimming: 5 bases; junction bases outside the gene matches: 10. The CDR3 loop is CASSARTSKNNEQFF. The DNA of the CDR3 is TGTGCCAGCAGCGCCCGGACTAGTAAAAACAATGAGCAGTTCTTC.

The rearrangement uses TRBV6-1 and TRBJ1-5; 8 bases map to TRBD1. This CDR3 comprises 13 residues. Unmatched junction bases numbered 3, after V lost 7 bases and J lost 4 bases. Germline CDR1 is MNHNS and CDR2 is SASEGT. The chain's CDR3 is CASTGQGNQPQHF. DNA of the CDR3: TGTGCCAGCACCGGACAGGGAAATCAGCCCCAGCATTTT.

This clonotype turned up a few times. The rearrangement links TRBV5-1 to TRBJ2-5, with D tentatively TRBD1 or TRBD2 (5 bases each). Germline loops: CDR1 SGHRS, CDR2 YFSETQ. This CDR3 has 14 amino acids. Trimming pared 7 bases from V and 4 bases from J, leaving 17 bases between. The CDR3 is CASLLLGVRETQYF. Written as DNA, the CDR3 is TGCGCCAGCCTCCTGCTGGGGGTTAGAGAGACCCAGTACTTC.

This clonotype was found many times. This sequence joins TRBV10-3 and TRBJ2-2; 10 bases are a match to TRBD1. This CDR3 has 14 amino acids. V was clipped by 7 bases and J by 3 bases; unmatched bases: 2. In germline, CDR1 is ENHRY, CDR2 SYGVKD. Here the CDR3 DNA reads TGTGCCATCACCGGGACAGGGGACACCGGGGAGCTGTTTTTT. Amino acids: CAITGTGDTGELFF.

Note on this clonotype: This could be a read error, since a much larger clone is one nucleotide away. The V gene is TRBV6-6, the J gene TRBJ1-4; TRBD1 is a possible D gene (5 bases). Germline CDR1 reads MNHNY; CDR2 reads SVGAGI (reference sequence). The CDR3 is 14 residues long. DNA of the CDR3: TGTGCCAGCAGTTATCCAAGGGGTGATGAAAAACTGCTTTTT. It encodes CASSYPRGDEKLLF.

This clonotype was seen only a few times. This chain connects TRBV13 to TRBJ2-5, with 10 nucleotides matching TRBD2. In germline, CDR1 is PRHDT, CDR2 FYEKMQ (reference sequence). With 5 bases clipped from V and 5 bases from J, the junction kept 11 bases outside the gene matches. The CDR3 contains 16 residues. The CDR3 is CASSPREREGLETQYF. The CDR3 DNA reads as TGTGCCAGCAGCCCCCGCGAGCGGGAGGGCCTCGAGACCCAGTACTTC.

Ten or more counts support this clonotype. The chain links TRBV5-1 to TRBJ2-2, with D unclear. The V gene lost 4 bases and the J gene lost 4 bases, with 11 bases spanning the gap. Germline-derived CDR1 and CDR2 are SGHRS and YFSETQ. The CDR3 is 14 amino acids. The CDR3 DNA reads TGCGCCAGCAGCCCAGTCGCCAGCACCGGGGAGCTGTTTTTT. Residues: CASSPVASTGELFF.